The 17 T cell receptor beta chains below come from one sample, sequenced in a study of T cell changes during pregnancy in multiple sclerosis. Only in-frame clones appear in the TCRdb table, and some are missing; sequencing was by immunoSEQ multiplex PCR. The sample has some 77,000 clones, roughly 90% seen once. Specimen: peripheral blood, collected before pregnancy. The source of these receptors is a female donor with multiple sclerosis, enrolled in a pregnancy study.

The V and J genes are TRBV11-2 and TRBJ2-2, with D perhaps TRBD2 (5 bases). Germline CDR1 is SGHAT and CDR2 is FQNNGV. The CDR3 extends over 19 amino acids. V was clipped by 5 bases and J by 3 bases, with 25 bases between them. CDR3 in amino acids: CASSHSRVGGRSYTGELFF. CDR3 DNA: TGTGCCAGCAGCCACTCAAGGGTCGGCGGGCGTAGTTACACCGGGGAGCTGTTTTTT.

This chain connects TRBV5-1 to TRBJ2-4; tentatively, D is TRBD2 (6 bases). CDR1 SGHRS and CDR2 YFSETQ come from the germline V gene. The CDR3 covers 13 residues. Trimming pared 0 bases from V and 12 bases from J, leaving 13 bases between. The CDR3 DNA reads as TGCGCCAGCAGCTTGGGAGGTCTGGAGGGTCAGTACTTC. Translating gives CASSLGGLEGQYF.

J is TRBJ1-1 and V is TRBV29-1; the match to TRBD1 covers 8 bases. Per germline, CDR1 SQVTM and CDR2 ANQGSEA. This CDR3 is built from 12 residues. CDR3 loop: CGSGQGNTEAFF. DNA of the CDR3: TGCGGATCCGGACAGGGGAACACTGAAGCTTTCTTT.

V and J are TRBV7-9 and TRBJ1-6; 10 bases are a match to TRBD1. This CDR3 comprises 14 residues. The V segment lost 5 bases and the J segment 10 bases; nucleotides outside the gene matches: 5. Looked up from germline, CDR1 is SEHNR and CDR2 is FQNEAQ (reference sequence). The chain's CDR3 is CASSPGTGDSPLHF. The CDR3 bases are TGTGCCAGCAGCCCCGGGACAGGGGACTCACCCCTCCACTTT.

The chain has TRBV2 and TRBJ1-1; 7 bases are shared with TRBD1. After removal of 4 bases from V and 1 base from J, the junction contained 9 bases not matched to a gene. Germline loops: CDR1 SNHLY, CDR2 FYNNEI. The CDR3 loop spans 16 amino acids. Written as DNA, the CDR3 is TGTGCCAGCAGTGGGTGGACAGGTGGGACGAACACTGAAGCTTTCTTT. Protein product: CASSGWTGGTNTEAFF.

The chain employs TRBV7-9 and TRBJ1-4; no definite D call. Germline V gives CDR1 SEHNR, CDR2 FQNEAQ (reference sequence). V was cut by 7 bases and J by 2 bases, with 17 bases left in between. The CDR3 runs to 16 residues. The CDR3 loop is CASTNTLGRTNEKLFF. The CDR3 region has the DNA TGTGCCAGCACCAACACCCTGGGGAGGACTAATGAAAAACTGTTTTTT.

DNA of the CDR3: TGCGCCAGCAGCCAGGGGACAGGGCGACGCAATGAGCAGTTCTTC. As protein: CASSQGTGRRNEQFF. The genes are TRBV5-1 and TRBJ2-1; 9 bases agree with TRBD1. V shed 4 bases, J shed 6 bases, and the junction held 8 bases outside the gene matches. The CDR3 length is 15 residues. In germline, CDR1 is SGHRS, CDR2 YFSETQ.

This clone appeared a single time. This chain links TRBV7-9 with TRBJ2-1, with a possible D match to TRBD1 (6 bases). V lost 5 bases to trimming and J lost 15 bases, with 17 bases between them. The CDR3 runs 12 residues. CDR1 is SEHNR, CDR2 FQNEAQ, per germline (reference sequence). The CDR3 sequence: CASSPDRFQLFF. CDR3 in DNA: TGTGCCAGCAGCCCCGACAGGTTTCAACTGTTCTTC. The full variable domain, in which reference TRBV7-9 and TRBJ2-1 provide the parts outside the CDR3, is DTGVSQNPRHKITKRGQNVTFRCDPISEHNRLYWYRQTLGQGPEFLTYFQNEAQLEKSRLLSDRFSAERPKGSFSTLEIQRTEQGDSAMYLCASSPDRFQLFFGPGTRLTVL.

The chain employs TRBV5-1 and TRBJ2-1; a possible D gene is TRBD2 (5 bases). Germline values: CDR1 SGHRS, CDR2 YFSETQ. The CDR3 covers 13 residues. V was trimmed by 7 bases and J by 5 bases, leaving 13 bases between them. CDR3 residues: CASYRDPNNEQFF. CDR3 nucleotide sequence: TGCGCCAGCTACCGGGATCCGAACAATGAGCAGTTCTTC. The entire variable domain, with the rest obtained from reference TRBV5-1 and TRBJ2-1, is as follows: KAGVTQTPRYLIKTRGQQVTLSCSPISGHRSVSWYQQTPGQGLQFLFEYFSETQRNKGNFPGRFSGRQFSNSRSEMNVSTLELGDSALYLCASYRDPNNEQFFGPGTRLTVL.

The table lists this clone with a count of one. The chain carries TRBV4-1 and TRBJ1-4; D unresolved. This CDR3 contains 15 residues. V was pared by 0 bases and J by 0 bases, with 5 bases between. Germline V CDR1 and CDR2: MGHRA, YSYEKL. The CDR3 sequence: CASSQDRATNEKLFF. The CDR3 DNA reads as TGCGCCAGCAGCCAAGACCGGGCAACTAATGAAAAACTGTTTTTT.

CDR3 amino acids: CASSVVGAPYGYTF. The CDR3 region has the DNA TGTGCCAGCAGCGTAGTAGGGGCCCCTTATGGCTACACCTTC. The V gene is TRBV9, the J gene TRBJ1-2, with D possibly TRBD1 on 5 matching bases. V lost 0 bases and J lost 5, with 11 bases in between. The CDR3 is made up of 14 amino acids. Germline lookup yields CDR1 SGDLS and CDR2 YYNGEE.

CDR3 residues: CASSLVGTDTQYF. CDR3 nucleotide sequence: TGTGCCAGCAGTTTGGTAGGCACAGATACGCAGTATTTT. V usage is TRBV27 and J usage is TRBJ2-3; D gene uncertain. Between the trimmed V and J ends, which lost 3 bases and 1 base, there was a span of 5 bases. CDR1 and CDR2 (germline): MNHEY, SMNVEV (reference sequence). This CDR3 spans 13 amino acids.

The CDR3 spells CASTTDRGRDSPLHF. CDR3 coding DNA: TGTGCCAGCACCACAGACAGGGGTCGGGATTCACCCCTCCACTTT. The V call is TRBV5-4, the J call TRBJ1-6, with TRBD1 identical over 8 bases. Germline assignment: CDR1 SGHNT and CDR2 YYREEE (reference sequence). CDR3 length equals 15 residues. With 6 bases clipped from V and 8 bases from J, the junction kept 10 bases outside the gene matches.

V gene TRBV5-4 combines with J gene TRBJ2-3, with D unclear. Trimming took 2 bases from V and 9 from J, leaving 16 bases between them. Germline V gives CDR1 SGHNT, CDR2 YYREEE (reference sequence). CDR3 size: 14 residues. The CDR3 is CASSLTRSVGTQYF. CDR3 in DNA: TGTGCCAGCAGCTTAACCCGAAGTGTGGGCACGCAGTATTTT.

This sequence joins TRBV28 and TRBJ2-7, with 8 bases matching TRBD2. Losses at the gene ends were 0 bases for V and 6 bases for J; bases not matched to a gene: 16. The CDR3 is 18 amino acids. Germline V gives CDR1 MDHEN, CDR2 SYDVKM. This CDR3 reads CASSLWGPSGGGAGEQYF. The CDR3 nucleotides are TGTGCCAGCAGTTTATGGGGCCCTTCGGGGGGGGGCGCGGGCGAGCAGTACTTC.

The V gene is TRBV5-1, the J gene TRBJ1-3; the D is unclear. V was cut by 0 bases and J by 7 bases, with 11 bases left in between. CDR1 and CDR2 from the germline V gene are SGHRS and YFSETQ. The CDR3 is made up of 14 amino acids. The CDR3, as DNA: TGCGCCAGCAGCTTGGAGCCTCCCACTAACACCATATATTTT. Its translation is CASSLEPPTNTIYF.

This chain joins TRBV7-9 and TRBJ1-4; 9 nucleotides line up with TRBD1. The germline CDR1 and CDR2 sequences are SEHNR and FQNEAQ (reference sequence). There are 17 residues in the CDR3. The trim removed 3 bases at V and 8 bases at J, leaving 13 bases unmatched. The CDR3 loop is CASSLRQGEWLGEKLFF. CDR3 nucleotides: TGTGCCAGCAGCTTGAGACAGGGGGAATGGTTAGGAGAAAAACTGTTTTTT.